Sequencing of this TCR beta chain was carried out in a study of blood T cell repertoires in COVID-19. For the study at large: The United States, Italy and Spain provided the acute and convalescent COVID-19 samples. Sample material is recorded as cDNA or gDNA derived from T cells, B-cell-depleted T cells, or PBMCs.

Original analysis: The assay estimated nucleated cells by amplifying reference gene primers. The assay was immunoSEQ multiplex PCR, and TCRdb's table has in-frame clones only and misses some. The V and J calls and clone size were taken over from that table, and D and trimming were inferred from the DNA. The table lists around 300,000 clones, 80% to 90% of them singletons, with approximately 10% in the top ten. The receptor was isolated from a woman between 65 and 79 years old with acute or convalescent COVID-19. The specimen sequenced was peripheral blood.

The CDR3 loop reads CASSAQGQTYEQYF. The CDR3 DNA is TGTGCCAGCAGCGCACAGGGGCAGACCTACGAGCAGTACTTC. The rearrangement uses TRBV7-9 and TRBJ2-7; 7 positions agree with TRBD1. Per the germline V gene, CDR1 is SEHNR and CDR2 is FQNEAQ (reference sequence). The V gene end was trimmed by 5 bases and the J gene end by 2 bases; junction bases not matched to a gene: 6. The CDR3 length is 14 residues.